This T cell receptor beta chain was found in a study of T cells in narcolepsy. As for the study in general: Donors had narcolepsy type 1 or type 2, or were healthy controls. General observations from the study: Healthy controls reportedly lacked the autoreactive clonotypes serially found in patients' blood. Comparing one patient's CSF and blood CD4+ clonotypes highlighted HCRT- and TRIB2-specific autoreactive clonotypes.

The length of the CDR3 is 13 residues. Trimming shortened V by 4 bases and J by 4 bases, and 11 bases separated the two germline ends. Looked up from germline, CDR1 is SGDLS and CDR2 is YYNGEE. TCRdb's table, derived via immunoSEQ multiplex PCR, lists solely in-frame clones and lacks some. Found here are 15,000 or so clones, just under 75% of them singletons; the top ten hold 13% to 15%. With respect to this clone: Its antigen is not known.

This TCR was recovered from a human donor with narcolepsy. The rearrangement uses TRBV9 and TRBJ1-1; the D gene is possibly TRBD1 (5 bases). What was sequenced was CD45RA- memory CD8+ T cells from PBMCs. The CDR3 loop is CASSLGTATEAFF. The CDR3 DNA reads TGTGCCAGCAGCCTCGGGACTGCCACTGAAGCTTTCTTT.